Below, one T cell receptor (beta chain) is given with its context. The antigen remains undetermined. The CDR3 end is not reached by the read, which stops 3 residues before it; the germline J gene fills it in. The data were obtained in a study of Tregs in tolerant kidney transplant recipients. General study points: Antigen-driven expansion was suggested because donor-specific Tregs expanded more than all Tregs in tolerant patients.

Data came from immunoSEQ multiplex PCR; TCRdb stores just in-frame clones and leaves some out. This table holds 20,000 to 30,000 clones. Related graft donors supplied nonmyeloablative bone marrow transplants, and mixed chimerism was transient. CDR3 size: 15 residues. V was pared by 0 bases and J by 2 bases, with 10 bases between. In germline, CDR1 is SGHAT, CDR2 FQNNGV. The source is a human patient who received a combined kidney and bone marrow transplant. Some T cells may be transferred from the graft donor. The chain employs TRBV11-2 and TRBJ2-5; weak D call: TRBD1 (5 bases). The source was CD4+ T cells from blood (PBMCs), collected 6 months after the transplant. The chain's CDR3 is CASSLDRAAQETQYF. CDR3 DNA, as far as it was read: TGTGCCAGCAGCTTAGACAGGGCCGCTCAAGAGACC.